The next 17 T cell receptor beta chains were all read from a single sample in a study of identifying expanded T cells in peripheral blood. Method: immunoSEQ multiplex PCR; TCRdb's copy keeps in-frame clones and lacks some. The table lists over 75,000 clones, more than 70% of them singletons. The sample comprised blood. These receptors came from a person aged 18-69 years in good health.

This chain links TRBV18 with TRBJ2-4, with D unclear. The germline gives CDR1 KGHSH, CDR2 LQKENI. CDR3 length: 14 amino acids. Trimming stripped 3 bases from V and 2 bases from J, with 8 bases between. CDR3 in amino acids: CASSPIPSKNIQYF. CDR3 nucleotide sequence: TGTGCCAGCTCACCGATCCCATCCAAAAACATTCAGTACTTC.

The chain links TRBV7-8 to TRBJ1-3; TRBD1 matches 7 bases. V trimming: 6 bases; J trimming: 0 bases; junction bases outside the gene matches: 11. Germline V gene lookup returns CDR1 SGHVS and CDR2 FQNEAQ. The CDR3 length is 17 residues. CDR3 in DNA: TGTGCCAGCAGTTTACCCCAGACAGGGCGCTCTGGAAACACCATATATTTT. Translation: CASSLPQTGRSGNTIYF.

This clone was picked up one time. The chain links TRBV28 to TRBJ1-3; the D is unclear. Germline assignment: CDR1 MDHEN and CDR2 SYDVKM. The CDR3 totals 15 residues. The V and J ends lost 3 bases and 2 bases respectively, with 11 bases between them. CDR3 DNA: TGTGCCAGCAGTTTGAATGAAGCGACTGGAAACACCATATATTTT. It specifies CASSLNEATGNTIYF.

This sequence joins TRBV5-1 and TRBJ1-4; D is unclear. Germline V gene lookup returns CDR1 SGHRS and CDR2 YFSETQ. This CDR3 spans 16 amino acids. Trimming left V 0 bases short and J 5 bases short, with 14 bases between. The CDR3 loop is CASSLAIRSQNEKLFF. CDR3 in DNA: TGCGCCAGCAGCTTGGCCATCAGGAGCCAAAATGAAAAACTGTTTTTT.

The CDR3 DNA reads TGTGCCAGCAGCTTAAACTGGGGGGGAGAGACCCAGTACTTC. Translating gives CASSLNWGGETQYF. The gene calls are TRBV7-2 and TRBJ2-5, with TRBD2 identical over 7 bases. The CDR3 consists of 14 residues. CDR1 is SGHTA, CDR2 FQGNSA, per germline. The junction had 4 bases not matched to a gene; V was cut back by 2 bases and J by 4 bases.

The chain is built from TRBV6-4 and TRBJ2-3; D remains ambiguous. Germline CDR1 reads MRHNA; CDR2 reads SNTAGT. This CDR3 has 14 residues. Deletions cut 2 bases from V and 0 bases from J, with 6 bases between. The CDR3 is CASSDGQSTDTQYF. The CDR3 DNA reads as TGTGCCAGCAGTGACGGGCAGAGCACAGATACGCAGTATTTT.

The rearrangement joins TRBV5-5 to TRBJ2-2; 7 bases match TRBD1. The V segment lost 0 bases and the J segment 1 base; nucleotides outside the gene matches: 3. The germline V gene has CDR1 SGHKS and CDR2 YYEKEE (reference sequence). This CDR3 comprises 16 residues. The CDR3 is CASSLGTGMNTGELFF. CDR3 DNA: TGTGCCAGCAGCTTGGGGACAGGAATGAACACCGGGGAGCTGTTTTTT.

V usage is TRBV27 and J usage is TRBJ2-7; TRBD2 might be the D (6 bases). Per the germline V gene, CDR1 is MNHEY and CDR2 is SMNVEV (reference sequence). The CDR3 spans 13 residues. Trimming removed 5 bases at V and 4 bases at J, with 12 bases between. CDR3 in DNA: TGTGCCAGCAGTCCTGGGACTTTTTACGAGCAGTACTTC. This gives the protein CASSPGTFYEQYF.

This chain uses TRBV28 with TRBJ2-3, with 15 bases fitting TRBD2. The CDR3 runs 18 residues. Germline V gives CDR1 MDHEN, CDR2 SYDVKM. The ends lost 6 bases at V and 0 bases at J; junction bases unmatched: 7. The CDR3 loop is CASRLGLAGGPSTDTQYF. CDR3 DNA sequence: TGTGCCAGCAGACTTGGACTAGCGGGAGGGCCGAGCACAGATACGCAGTATTTT.

The chain carries TRBV5-1 and TRBJ2-3; D might be TRBD2 (6 bases). V was cut by 2 bases and J by 5 bases, with 15 bases left in between. Germline-derived CDR1 and CDR2 are SGHRS and YFSETQ. The CDR3 spans 15 residues. In DNA form, the CDR3 reads TGCGCCAGCAGCTTAGGAGGGGCCGATGGAGATACGCAGTATTTT. This translates into CASSLGGADGDTQYF.

The chain recombines TRBV19 with TRBJ2-3; TRBD1 matches at 7 bases. This CDR3 has 16 amino acids. Germline loops: CDR1 LNHDA, CDR2 SQIVND (reference sequence). V dropped 4 bases and J dropped 3; count of bases not matched to a gene: 10. CDR3 protein: CASSKAGGRGTDTQYF. In DNA form, the CDR3 reads TGTGCCAGTAGTAAAGCTGGTGGCAGGGGGACAGATACGCAGTATTTT.

J is TRBJ2-3 and V is TRBV5-4; TRBD2 aligns across 10 bases. The CDR3 sequence is 15 residues long. The J segment lost 5 bases and the V segment lost 4 bases, leaving 7 bases of the junction unmatched. Looked up from germline, CDR1 is SGHNT and CDR2 is YYREEE (reference sequence). DNA for the CDR3: TGTGCCAGCAGCCCTGGACTAGCGGATCAAGATACGCAGTATTTT. Protein product: CASSPGLADQDTQYF.

This clone was counted a few times. Mismatch with germline at one junction end may stem from a read error. The chain couples TRBV6-1 to TRBJ2-2; D remains ambiguous. The CDR3 spans 11 residues. Germline V gene lookup returns CDR1 MNHNS and CDR2 SASEGT. The CDR3 protein is CASRYTGELFF. CDR3 nucleotide sequence: TGTGCCAGCAGGTACACAGGGGAGCTGTTTTTT.

The V gene is TRBV28, the J gene TRBJ2-7; a weak D match, TRBD1 (6 bases). The CDR3 spans 15 residues. V gave up 8 bases and J gave up 2 bases, with 19 bases separating them. Per germline, CDR1 MDHEN and CDR2 SYDVKM. The CDR3 nucleotides read TGTGCCAGCCTACCAAATCAGGGGATCGCCTACGAGCAGTACTTC. Translated, it gives CASLPNQGIAYEQYF. Using reference TRBV28 and TRBJ2-7 for the parts outside the CDR3, the full variable domain is DVKVTQSSRYLVKRTGEKVFLECVQDMDHENMFWYRQDPGLGLRLIYFSYDVKMKEKGDIPEGYSVSREKKERFSLILESASTNQTSMYLCASLPNQGIAYEQYFGPGTRLTVT.

By share, this clone ranks as medium-sized. The chain combines TRBV5-6 with TRBJ2-2; D possibly corresponds to TRBD1 (6 bases). Per germline, CDR1 SGHDT and CDR2 YYEEEE. The V and J ends lost 4 bases and 2 bases respectively, with 9 bases between them. The CDR3 consists of 14 residues. The CDR3 sequence: CASSGTTNTGELFF. The CDR3 bases are TGTGCCAGCAGCGGGACAACAAACACCGGGGAGCTGTTTTTT.

V gene TRBV7-9 combines with J gene TRBJ1-5; D gene unclear. This CDR3 contains 15 residues. Trimming took off 1 base at V and 2 bases at J, with 9 bases between the two ends. Germline loops: CDR1 SEHNR, CDR2 FQNEAQ (reference sequence). The CDR3 bases are TGTGCCAGCAGCTTAGTCGGGCTCGGCAATCAGCCCCAGCATTTT. This codes for CASSLVGLGNQPQHF.

The rearrangement uses TRBV7-6 and TRBJ2-1; 12 bases line up with TRBD2. Germline assignment: CDR1 SGHVS and CDR2 FNYEAQ. The CDR3 is 16 residues long. V lost 7 bases, J lost 0 bases, and 4 bases stayed unmatched. This CDR3 reads CASTLAGGGSYNEQFF. The CDR3 DNA is TGTGCCAGCACCCTAGCGGGAGGGGGCTCCTACAATGAGCAGTTCTTC.